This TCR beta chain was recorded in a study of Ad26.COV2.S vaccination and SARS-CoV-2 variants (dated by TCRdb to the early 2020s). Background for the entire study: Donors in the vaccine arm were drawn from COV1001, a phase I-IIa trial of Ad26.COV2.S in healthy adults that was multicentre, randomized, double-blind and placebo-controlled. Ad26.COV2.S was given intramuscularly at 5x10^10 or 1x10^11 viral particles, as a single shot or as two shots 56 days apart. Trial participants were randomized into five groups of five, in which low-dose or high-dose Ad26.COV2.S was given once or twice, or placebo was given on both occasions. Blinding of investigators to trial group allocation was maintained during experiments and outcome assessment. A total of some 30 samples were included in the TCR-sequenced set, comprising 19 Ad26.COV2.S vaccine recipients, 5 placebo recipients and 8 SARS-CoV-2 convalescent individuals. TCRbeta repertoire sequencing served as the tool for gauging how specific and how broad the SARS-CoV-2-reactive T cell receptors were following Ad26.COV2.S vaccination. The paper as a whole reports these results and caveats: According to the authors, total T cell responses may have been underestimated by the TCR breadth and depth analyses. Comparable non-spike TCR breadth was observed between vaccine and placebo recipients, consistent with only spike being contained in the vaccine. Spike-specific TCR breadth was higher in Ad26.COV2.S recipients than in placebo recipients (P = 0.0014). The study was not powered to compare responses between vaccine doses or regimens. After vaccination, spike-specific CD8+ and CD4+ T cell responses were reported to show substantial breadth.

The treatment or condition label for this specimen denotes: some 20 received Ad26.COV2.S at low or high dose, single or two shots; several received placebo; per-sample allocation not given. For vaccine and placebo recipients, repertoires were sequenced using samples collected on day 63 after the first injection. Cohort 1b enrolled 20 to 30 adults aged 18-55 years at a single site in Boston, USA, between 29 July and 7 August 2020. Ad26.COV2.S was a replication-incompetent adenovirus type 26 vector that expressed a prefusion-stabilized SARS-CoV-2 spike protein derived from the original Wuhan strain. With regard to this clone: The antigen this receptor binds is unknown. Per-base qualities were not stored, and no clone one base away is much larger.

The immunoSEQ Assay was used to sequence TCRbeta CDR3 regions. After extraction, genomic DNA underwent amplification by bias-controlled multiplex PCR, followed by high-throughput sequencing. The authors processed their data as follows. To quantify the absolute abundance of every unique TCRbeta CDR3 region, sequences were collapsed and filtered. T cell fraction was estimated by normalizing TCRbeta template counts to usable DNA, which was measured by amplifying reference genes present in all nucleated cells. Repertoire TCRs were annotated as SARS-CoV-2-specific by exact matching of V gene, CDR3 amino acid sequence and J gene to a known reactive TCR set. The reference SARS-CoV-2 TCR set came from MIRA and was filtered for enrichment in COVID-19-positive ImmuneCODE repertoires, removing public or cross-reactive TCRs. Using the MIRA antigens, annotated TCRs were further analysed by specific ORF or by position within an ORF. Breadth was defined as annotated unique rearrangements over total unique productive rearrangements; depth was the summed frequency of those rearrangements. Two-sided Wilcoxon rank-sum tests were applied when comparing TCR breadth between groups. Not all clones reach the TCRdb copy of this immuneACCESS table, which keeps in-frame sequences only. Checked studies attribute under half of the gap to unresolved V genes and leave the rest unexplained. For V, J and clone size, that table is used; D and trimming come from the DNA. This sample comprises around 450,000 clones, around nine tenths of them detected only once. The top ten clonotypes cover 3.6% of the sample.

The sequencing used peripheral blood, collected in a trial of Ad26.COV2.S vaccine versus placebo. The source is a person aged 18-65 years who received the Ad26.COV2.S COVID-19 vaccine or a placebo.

CDR3 region: CASSFRIAGGRDEQFF. At the DNA level, the sequence is TGTGCCAGCAGCTTCCGAATAGCGGGGGGGCGGGATGAGCAGTTCTTC. The sequence joins TRBV7-2 to TRBJ2-1; 11 bases in the middle match TRBD2. Compared with germline, V lacks 3 bases and J lacks 8 bases; bases without a gene match: 9. The CDR3, cysteine through phenylalanine, is 16 amino acids long. Of all the DNA, just the CDR3 is kept, 48 bases in frame from base 1. From the germline V gene, CDR1 is SGHTA and CDR2 is FQGNSA.